The clone carrying this T cell receptor beta chain was picked up a small number of times. Antigen specificity is unknown. Unique molecular identifiers were carried by the TCR beta cDNA libraries. TCRdb re-derived calls from the PCR reads in MiXCR, one entry per CDR3 protein. The table lists about 770,000 distinct CDR3 sequences, under 60% of them singletons. The data are from a study of post-analysis software for immune sequencing data. Study findings and constraints: In multiple sclerosis, normalized Chao1 diversity was significantly below that of controls. In patients, five or six TRBV segments were more frequent than in controls, with TRBV5-6, TRBV5-1 and TRBV20-1 among them.

CDR3 length equals 15 residues. Trimming took off 2 bases at V and 2 bases at J, with 12 bases between the two ends. The germline V gene encodes CDR1 MDHEN and CDR2 SYDVKM. The specimen was blood. This chain connects TRBV28 to TRBJ2-5; D may be TRBD2 (5 bases). The receptor was derived from a girl aged 10-17 years with multiple sclerosis. In nucleotides, the CDR3 is TGTGCCAGCAGTTTAGGGGTCGGGGTGCAAGAGACCCAGTACTTC. Amino acid sequence: CASSLGVGVQETQYF.